Below are 26 T cell receptor beta chains sequenced from a single sample in a study of T-cell memory formation after mild COVID-19. TCRdb redid the calling of the 5' RACE reads with MiXCR, one entry per CDR3 protein. The profile shows more than 150,000 distinct CDR3 sequences, approximately 10% of them singletons. The specimen was PBMCs or a T cell subset sorted from them (not recorded which). These receptors were taken from a man younger than 35 who had mild COVID-19 (a few samples of this study predate the infection). Cell type and time point are not known.

This rearrangement joins TRBV3-1 to TRBJ2-1; 10 nucleotides agree with TRBD2. CDR1 and CDR2 (germline): LGHDT, YNNKEL (reference sequence). The ends lost 1 base at V and 8 bases at J; junction bases unmatched: 5. The CDR3 has 15 residues. The CDR3 loop reads CASSQVQRGGHEQFF. DNA of the CDR3: TGTGCCAGCAGCCAAGTCCAGCGGGGGGGCCATGAGCAGTTCTTC.

About this clonotype itself: This could be a read error, since a much larger clone is one nucleotide away. The chain has TRBV11-2 and TRBJ2-5; D may be TRBD2 (6 bases). The CDR3 loop spans 12 amino acids. Germline V gene sequence: CDR1 SGHAT, CDR2 FQNNGV. V was trimmed by 8 bases and J by 0 bases, leaving 7 bases between them. The chain's CDR3 is CASREYQETQYF. CDR3 DNA sequence: TGTGCCAGCCGGGAGTACCAAGAGACCCAGTACTTC.

The sample holds a few counts of this clonotype. V is TRBV6-6 and J is TRBJ1-5; 7 positions match TRBD1. Germline-derived CDR1 and CDR2 are MNHNY and SVGAGI (reference sequence). The CDR3 spans 16 residues. Losses at the gene ends were 4 bases for V and 5 bases for J; bases not matched to a gene: 11. The CDR3 DNA sequence: TGTGCCAGCAGTTCCCCCAGGGGGTACGCGGATCAGCCCCAGCATTTT. Its protein is CASSSPRGYADQPQHF.

This clonotype was seen more than once but under ten times. The chain combines TRBV25-1 with TRBJ1-2, with 9 bases identical to TRBD1. This CDR3 is built from 15 residues. Per germline, CDR1 MGHDK and CDR2 SYGVNS. J gave up 4 bases and V 5 bases, and 8 bases lay outside the gene matches. The CDR3: CASSKRTGDGYGYTF. Written as DNA, the CDR3 is TGTGCCAGCAGTAAACGGACAGGGGACGGCTATGGCTACACCTTC.

The chain joins TRBV7-9 to TRBJ2-3; possible D gene TRBD2, 5 bases. Trimming took off 4 bases at V and 7 bases at J, with 9 bases between the two ends. The CDR3 length is 12 residues. CDR1 and CDR2 (germline): SEHNR, FQNEAQ (reference sequence). In DNA, the CDR3 is TGTGCCAGCAGCTCCGAGGGAAATACGCAGTATTTT. It yields the protein CASSSEGNTQYF.

V gene TRBV5-1 combines with J gene TRBJ2-7, with D unresolved. CDR1 is SGHRS and CDR2 is YFSETQ in the germline V gene. This CDR3 spans 14 amino acids. The V end was cut by 4 bases, the J end by 5 bases, with 16 bases between. The CDR3 DNA sequence: TGCGCCAGCAGCGCCCCACTTCTGGTGGACGAGCAGTACTTC. It specifies CASSAPLLVDEQYF.

This clonotype showed up just a few times. One end of the junction fails to match germline, which may point to a read error. V gene TRBV5-1 combines with J gene TRBJ1-4, with D hard to call. This CDR3 is built from 13 residues. CDR1 SGHRS and CDR2 YFSETQ come from the germline V gene. For the CDR3, the DNA is TGCGCCAGCAGCTCCTATGAGAGGGAAAAACTGTTTTTC. Protein: CASSSYEREKLFF.

The chain couples TRBV6-2 or TRBV6-3 to TRBJ2-7; TRBD2 is a possible D gene (5 bases). V was clipped by 6 bases and J by 0 bases, with 15 bases between them. This CDR3 region has 15 residues. CDR1 and CDR2 (germline): MNHEY, SVGEGT. The CDR3 region is CASRKDFLSSYEQYF. The CDR3 nucleotides are TGTGCCAGCAGAAAGGACTTCCTGAGCTCCTACGAGCAGTACTTC.

This clonotype was picked up many times. The J gene is TRBJ1-4, the V gene TRBV7-9; D remains ambiguous. CDR3 length equals 13 residues. The V end was cut by 3 bases, the J end by 8 bases, with 10 bases between. Per the germline V gene, CDR1 is SEHNR and CDR2 is FQNEAQ (reference sequence). Here the CDR3 reads CASSLRGGEKLFF. The CDR3 bases are TGTGCCAGCAGCTTGCGGGGAGGAGAAAAACTGTTTTTT.

The table lists this clonotype with a few counts. The CDR3 end shows no conserved phenylalanine or tryptophan, and so a read error is likely. This rearrangement joins TRBV5-8 to TRBJ2-5; possible D gene TRBD1, 5 bases. V gave up 4 bases and J gave up 1 base, with 11 bases separating them. Germline CDR1 SGHTS, CDR2 YDEGEE. This CDR3 contains 14 residues. The CDR3 DNA is TGTGCCAGCAGCCTGGGGCATCCCCAAGAGACCCAGTACTTA. It specifies CASSLGHPQETQYL.

This clonotype was counted a few times. The rearrangement links TRBV20-1 to TRBJ2-3; 10 bases align to TRBD2. CDR3 length: 16 amino acids. Germline V gene lookup returns CDR1 DFQATT and CDR2 SNEGSKA (reference sequence). The ends lost 3 bases at V and 5 bases at J; junction bases unmatched: 11. The CDR3 loop reads CSASSGGLASRDTQYF. The CDR3 DNA sequence: TGCAGTGCTAGTAGCGGGGGGCTAGCGAGCCGAGATACGCAGTATTTT.

This clonotype has a count of ten or more. The V and J genes are TRBV7-9 and TRBJ2-1; TRBD1 matches 7 bases. The CDR3 length is 17 residues. The ends lost 2 bases at V and 1 base at J; junction bases unmatched: 8. CDR1 is SEHNR, CDR2 FQNEAQ, per germline (reference sequence). The CDR3 coding sequence is TGTGCCAGCAGCTTACCGACAGGGAGAGGGTCCTACAATGAGCAGTTCTTC. Its protein is CASSLPTGRGSYNEQFF. The full variable domain, in which reference TRBV7-9 and TRBJ2-1 provide the parts outside the CDR3, is DTGVSQNPRHKITKRGQNVTFRCDPISEHNRLYWYRQTLGQGPEFLTYFQNEAQLEKSRLLSDRFSAERPKGSFSTLEIQRTEQGDSAMYLCASSLPTGRGSYNEQFFGPGTRLTVL.

This clonotype has ten or more counts. J is TRBJ2-5 and V is TRBV3-1, with 7 bases identical to TRBD2. Germline-derived CDR1 and CDR2 are LGHDT and YNNKEL (reference sequence). J lost 2 bases, V lost 0 bases, and 6 bases had no gene match. This CDR3 has 16 amino acids. CDR3: CASSQELGGLQETQYF. The DNA for the CDR3 is TGTGCCAGCAGCCAAGAACTGGGGGGACTACAAGAGACCCAGTACTTC.

This clonotype was counted between two and nine times. The chain combines TRBV7-2 with TRBJ1-2; no firm D call. The germline V gene encodes CDR1 SGHTA and CDR2 FQGNSA. The CDR3 runs to 15 residues. V was cut by 4 bases and J by 4 bases, with 16 bases left in between. In DNA, the CDR3 is TGTGCCAGCAGCTCCTCCTCGATCGGGCTCTATGGCTACACCTTC. This encodes CASSSSSIGLYGYTF.

Here the CDR3 DNA reads TGCGCCAGCAGCTCGCTGGGACAGGGAGGAGAGGGCAACTATGGCTACACCTTC. Protein sequence: CASSSLGQGGEGNYGYTF. The V call is TRBV5-1, the J call TRBJ1-2; TRBD1 matches 9 bases. Germline V CDR1 and CDR2: SGHRS, YFSETQ. CDR3 size: 18 residues. V lost 3 bases, J lost 2 bases, and 14 bases stayed unmatched.

V gene TRBV7-3 combines with J gene TRBJ2-3; D ambiguous. The germline V and J ends were trimmed by 3 bases and 2 bases, with 9 bases remaining between them. Germline CDR1 and CDR2: SGHTA and FQGTGA. This CDR3 region has 14 residues. The CDR3 DNA reads TGTGCCAGCAGCTTTGGACGTAACACAGATACGCAGTATTTT. Protein product: CASSFGRNTDTQYF.

There are a few counts of this clonotype. The chain is built from TRBV18 and TRBJ2-7; 7 nucleotides agree with TRBD1. V shed 0 bases and J 7 bases; nucleotides not matched to a gene: 3. There are 13 residues in the CDR3. CDR1 and CDR2 from the germline V gene are KGHSH and LQKENI. CDR3 region: CASSPPRQGEQYF. In DNA, the CDR3 is TGTGCCAGCTCACCACCTAGACAGGGTGAGCAGTACTTC.

This clonotype came up many times. This rearrangement joins TRBV7-9 to TRBJ1-2; unclear D gene. Germline V gene lookup returns CDR1 SEHNR and CDR2 FQNEAQ (reference sequence). V dropped 5 bases and J dropped 3 bases, with 10 bases sitting between them. The length of the CDR3 is 13 residues. CDR3: CASSRGPHYGYTF. The CDR3 region has the DNA TGTGCCAGCAGCCGCGGGCCCCACTATGGCTACACCTTC.

The chain has TRBV7-9 and TRBJ1-4, with 8 bases that match TRBD1. Germline V gene lookup returns CDR1 SEHNR and CDR2 FQNEAQ (reference sequence). The CDR3 is 13 amino acids. Trimming at V came to 5 bases and at J to 10 bases, leaving 6 bases not matched to a gene. The CDR3 bases are TGTGCCAGCAGCCGCGGACAGGGCGGAAAACTGTTTTTT. It specifies CASSRGQGGKLFF.

This sequence joins TRBV9 and TRBJ2-5; tentative D call: TRBD1 (6 bases). Trimming cost V 2 bases and J 3 bases, with 11 bases left between them. The germline gives CDR1 SGDLS, CDR2 YYNGEE. This CDR3 region has 14 residues. Here the CDR3 reads CASSVAGVKETQYF. The CDR3 DNA sequence: TGTGCCAGCAGCGTTGCAGGGGTAAAAGAGACCCAGTACTTC. The full variable domain, rest sourced from reference TRBV9 and TRBJ2-5, is DSGVTQTPKHLITATGQRVTLRCSPRSGDLSVYWYQQSLDQGLQFLIQYYNGEERAKGNILERFSAQQFPDLHSELNLSSLELGDSALYFCASSVAGVKETQYFGPGTRLLVL.

This clonotype was picked up a small number of times. The chain couples TRBV7-3 to TRBJ2-2; D assignment may be TRBD1 or TRBD2 (5 bases each). CDR1 is SGHTA, CDR2 FQGTGA, per germline. The CDR3 sequence is 15 residues long. Trimming left V 1 base short and J 6 bases short, with 12 bases between. Here the CDR3 DNA reads TGTGCCAGCAGCTTAATAGCGTGGGGCCCCGGGGAGCTGTTTTTT. Amino acids: CASSLIAWGPGELFF. The full variable domain, with the rest looked up from reference TRBV7-3 and TRBJ2-2, is GAGVSQTPSNKVTEKGKYVELRCDPISGHTALYWYRQSLGQGPEFLIYFQGTGAADDSGLPNDRFFAVRPEGSVSTLKIQRTERGDSAVYLCASSLIAWGPGELFFGEGSRLTVL.

This clonotype was picked up a small number of times. This chain joins TRBV7-9 and TRBJ2-1, with 9 bases matching TRBD1. The CDR3 is made up of 15 amino acids. Germline values: CDR1 SEHNR, CDR2 FQNEAQ (reference sequence). V shed 3 bases and J 8 bases; nucleotides not matched to a gene: 8. CDR3 in DNA: TGTGCCAGCAGCTTGGGACAGGGATTAAATTATGAGCAGTTCTTC. Amino acid sequence: CASSLGQGLNYEQFF.

V and J are TRBV2 and TRBJ2-3; 10 bases are shared with TRBD2. The germline CDR1 and CDR2 sequences are SNHLY and FYNNEI. Losses at the gene ends were 3 bases for V and 9 bases for J; bases not matched to a gene: 6. The CDR3 has 14 residues. CDR3 in DNA: TGTGCCAGCAGTGACGCAGCGGGGGGGCGAACGCAGTATTTT. The encoded protein is CASSDAAGGRTQYF.

There are a few counts of this clonotype. The chain uses TRBV6-5 and TRBJ2-1, with 8 nucleotides matching TRBD2. CDR3 length: 17 amino acids. V was clipped by 7 bases and J by 0 bases; unmatched bases: 11. Germline CDR1 and CDR2: MNHEY and SVGAGI. The CDR3 coding sequence is TGTGCCAGCACCCCCTCGCGGGGGGCTAGCTCCTACAATGAGCAGTTCTTC. Translating it yields CASTPSRGASSYNEQFF.

This clonotype showed up many times. This chain connects TRBV12-3 or TRBV12-4 to TRBJ2-1; 12 nucleotides agree with TRBD2. CDR3 size: 15 residues. With 3 bases clipped from V and 9 bases from J, the junction kept 6 bases outside the gene matches. The chain's CDR3 is CASSFSRLAGVEQFF. CDR3 nucleotide sequence: TGTGCCAGCAGTTTCTCAAGACTAGCGGGGGTTGAGCAGTTCTTC.

Ten or more counts support this clonotype. The chain has TRBV20-1 and TRBJ2-5; D remains ambiguous. The CDR3 length is 14 residues. Per the germline V gene, CDR1 is DFQATT and CDR2 is SNEGSKA (reference sequence). Trimming removed 6 bases at V and 5 bases at J, with 19 bases between. The CDR3 sequence is CSARQLLGWETQYF. CDR3 DNA: TGCAGTGCCCGCCAGCTCCTCGGATGGGAGACCCAGTACTTC.